The 15 T cell receptor beta chains presented below share a single source sample, sequenced in a study of blood T cell repertoires in COVID-19 (dated by TCRdb to about 2020). Library prep was done by the immunoSEQ multiplex PCR assay. TCRdb took over this immuneACCESS table, retaining in-frame rearrangements with V and J assigned. Such tables are incomplete; in checked studies, under half of the missing clones stem from an unresolved V gene, and the remainder is unexplained. For this sample the table gives 150,000 or so clones, of which around 74% were detected only once. The ten largest clones represent around 3% of the sample. The sample consisted of peripheral blood. These receptors originate from a woman at least 80 years old with acute or convalescent COVID-19.

V and J are TRBV18 and TRBJ2-1; possible D gene TRBD2, 6 bases. Germline values: CDR1 KGHSH, CDR2 LQKENI. V was trimmed by 2 bases and J by 5 bases, leaving 13 bases between them. The length of the CDR3 is 15 residues. CDR3: CASSPTGVVDNEQFF. In DNA, the CDR3 is TGTGCCAGCTCACCAACGGGAGTCGTGGACAATGAGCAGTTCTTC.

A few counts support this clone. The chain has TRBV21-1 and TRBJ2-7; the D call TRBD1 from the table was never checked on the DNA. TRBV21-1 represents a pseudogene. The CDR3 covers 15 residues. The DNA of the CDR3 is TGTGCCAGCAGCAAAGTGCAACAGAGCCGCTACGAGCAGTACTTC. The encoded protein is CASSKVQQSRYEQYF.

The genes are TRBV19 and TRBJ2-2; 7 bases are a match to TRBD1. With 9 bases clipped from V and 4 bases from J, the junction kept 14 bases outside the gene matches. The germline CDR1 and CDR2 sequences are LNHDA and SQIVND (reference sequence). The CDR3 runs to 16 residues. The CDR3 protein is CASGQDGRAATGELFF. In DNA, the CDR3 is TGTGCCAGCGGACAGGACGGGCGGGCTGCCACCGGGGAGCTGTTTTTT.

In this sample, this clone turned up once. The chain recombines TRBV7-9 with TRBJ2-4; 7 positions agree with TRBD1. CDR1 is SEHNR, CDR2 FQNEAQ, per germline (reference sequence). This CDR3 has 12 residues. The J segment lost 5 bases and the V segment lost 5 bases, leaving 0 bases of the junction unmatched. The CDR3 DNA is TGTGCCAGCAGCAGGGGGCAAAACATTCAGTACTTC. Residues: CASSRGQNIQYF.

The gene calls are TRBV30 and TRBJ2-1; 8 nucleotides align to TRBD2. Germline CDR1 reads GTSNPN; CDR2 reads SVGIG (reference sequence). This CDR3 spans 14 amino acids. Losses at the gene ends were 4 bases for V and 0 bases for J; bases not matched to a gene: 2. The CDR3 loop reads CAWIGTSSYNEQFF. DNA of the CDR3: TGTGCCTGGATTGGGACTAGCTCCTACAATGAGCAGTTCTTC.

V usage is TRBV3-1 (or the pseudogene TRBV3-2) and J usage is TRBJ2-1; 9 bases line up with TRBD2. There are 15 residues in the CDR3. The J segment lost 6 bases and the V segment lost 1 base, leaving 4 bases of the junction unmatched. Germline CDR1 LGHDT, CDR2 YNNKEL (reference sequence). The chain's CDR3 is CASSQGSSGVNEQFF. The CDR3 bases are TGTGCCAGCAGCCAAGGGTCTAGCGGGGTCAATGAGCAGTTCTTC.

The chain joins TRBV7-2 to TRBJ1-4; D gene unclear. Trimming stripped 2 bases from V and 7 bases from J, with 8 bases between. The CDR3 contains 13 residues. Germline CDR1 and CDR2: SGHTA and FQGNSA. CDR3 loop: CASSLMSPEKLFF. The DNA of the CDR3 is TGTGCCAGCAGCTTAATGAGCCCTGAAAAACTGTTTTTT.

The chain couples TRBV19 to TRBJ1-1, with D tentatively TRBD1 (5 bases). The CDR3 totals 12 residues. The V gene's germline CDR1 is LNHDA and CDR2 SQIVND (reference sequence). V shed 3 bases and J shed 8 bases, with 10 bases lying between them. The CDR3 bases are TGTGCCAGTAGTATGCGGGGGAGGGAAGCTTTCTTT. This codes for CASSMRGREAFF.

V gene TRBV2 combines with J gene TRBJ2-2; 7 nucleotides align to TRBD1. Per the germline V gene, CDR1 is SNHLY and CDR2 is FYNNEI. CDR3 length: 15 residues. J was trimmed by 6 bases and V by 5 bases; bases with no gene match: 9. The DNA for the CDR3 is TGTGCCAGCAGTATTAGGACAGGTCTAGCCGGGGAGCTGTTTTTT. Protein: CASSIRTGLAGELFF.

CDR3 sequence: CASSYGADYGYTF. CDR3 coding DNA: TGTGCCAGCAGTTACGGGGCAGACTATGGCTACACCTTC. The V call is TRBV6-5, the J call TRBJ1-2, with D possibly TRBD1 on 5 matching bases. The V gene's germline CDR1 is MNHEY and CDR2 SVGAGI. The CDR3 totals 13 residues. The V and J ends lost 2 bases and 3 bases respectively, with 7 bases between them.

The rearrangement joins TRBV2 to TRBJ2-2, with 7 bases lining up with TRBD1. The junction had 5 bases not matched to a gene; V was cut back by 6 bases and J by 1 base. CDR1 SNHLY and CDR2 FYNNEI come from the germline V gene. There are 15 residues in the CDR3. The CDR3 sequence: CASSRTGGNTGELFF. For the CDR3, the DNA is TGTGCCAGCAGCAGGACAGGAGGGAACACCGGGGAGCTGTTTTTT.

This sequence joins TRBV7-9 and TRBJ1-2, with D perhaps TRBD1 (6 bases). There are 15 residues in the CDR3. Trimming pared 1 base from V and 2 bases from J, leaving 11 bases between. Germline V CDR1 and CDR2: SEHNR, FQNEAQ (reference sequence). The CDR3 nucleotides are TGTGCCAGCAGCTTAGGGGCAGGGGTGAACTATGGCTACACCTTC. Protein product: CASSLGAGVNYGYTF.

The genes are TRBV6-2 or TRBV6-3 and TRBJ2-2, with D unresolved. V was pared by 6 bases and J by 0 bases, with 14 bases between. The CDR3 length is 16 residues. Germline V gives CDR1 MNHEY, CDR2 SVGEGT. CDR3 DNA: TGTGCCAGCAGCCACGGAGCGACCTCGAACACCGGGGAGCTGTTTTTT. This codes for CASSHGATSNTGELFF.

This clone was recorded a few times. J is TRBJ2-1 and V is TRBV6-5; maybe TRBD1 (6 bases). Germline V lookup: CDR1 MNHEY, CDR2 SVGAGI. This CDR3 has 14 amino acids. Trimming shortened V by 6 bases and J by 9 bases, and 18 bases separated the two germline ends. In nucleotides, the CDR3 is TGTGCCAGCAGCCAGAGGGGGTTCGGTGGTGAGCAGTTCTTC. Translated, it gives CASSQRGFGGEQFF.

The table lists this clone with a few counts. The chain couples TRBV6-5 to TRBJ2-6; D is uncertain. The CDR3 contains 14 residues. Germline V CDR1 and CDR2: MNHEY, SVGAGI. Trimming cost V 7 bases and J 0 bases, with 7 bases left between them. The CDR3 DNA reads TGTGCCAGCACCCTTAACTCTGGGGCCAACGTCCTGACTTTC. The encoded protein is CASTLNSGANVLTF.